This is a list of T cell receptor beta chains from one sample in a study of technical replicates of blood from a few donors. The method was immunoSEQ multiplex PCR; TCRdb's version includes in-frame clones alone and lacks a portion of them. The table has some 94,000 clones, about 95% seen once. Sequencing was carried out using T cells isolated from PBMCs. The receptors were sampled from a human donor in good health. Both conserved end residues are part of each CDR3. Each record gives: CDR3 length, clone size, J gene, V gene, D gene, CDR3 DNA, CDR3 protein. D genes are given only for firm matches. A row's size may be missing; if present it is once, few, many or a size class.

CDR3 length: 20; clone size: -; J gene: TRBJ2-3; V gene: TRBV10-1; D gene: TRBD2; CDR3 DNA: TGCGCCAGCAGTGAGTCGGTCAGGCCTAGCGGGCCTTTGGGTTTAGATACGCAGTATTTT; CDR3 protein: CASSESVRPSGPLGLDTQYF
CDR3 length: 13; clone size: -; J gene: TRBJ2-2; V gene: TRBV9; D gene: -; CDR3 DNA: TGTGCCAGCAGCGGGGGCAACACCGGGGAGCTGTTTTTT; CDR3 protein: CASSGGNTGELFF
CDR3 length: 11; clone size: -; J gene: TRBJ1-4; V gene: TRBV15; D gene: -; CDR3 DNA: TGTGCCACCTTGAGGAATGAAAAACTGTTTTTT; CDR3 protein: CATLRNEKLFF
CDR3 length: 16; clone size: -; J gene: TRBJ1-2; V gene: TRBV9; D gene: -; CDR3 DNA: TGTGCCAGCAGCGCCACCCAAAGGGGGATTGCCTATGGCTACACCTTC; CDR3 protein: CASSATQRGIAYGYTF
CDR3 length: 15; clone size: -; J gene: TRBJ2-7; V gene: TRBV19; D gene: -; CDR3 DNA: TGTGCCAGTAGTATTTCAGGGCGGCACCCCTACGAGCAGTACTTC; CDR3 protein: CASSISGRHPYEQYF
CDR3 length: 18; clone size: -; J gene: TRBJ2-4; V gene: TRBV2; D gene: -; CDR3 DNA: TGTGCCAGCAGACCCATTCGTGGGGGGGGCGCCTCCAAAAACATTCAGTACTTC; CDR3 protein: CASRPIRGGGASKNIQYF
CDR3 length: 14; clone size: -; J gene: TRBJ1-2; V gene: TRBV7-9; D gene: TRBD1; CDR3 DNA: TGTGCCAGCAGCTCCGGGACAGGGAGCTATGGCTACACCTTC; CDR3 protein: CASSSGTGSYGYTF
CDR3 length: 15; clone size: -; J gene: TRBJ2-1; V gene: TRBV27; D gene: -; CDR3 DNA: TGTGCCAGCAGTTTATGGAGGTCGGCCTACAATGAGCAGTTCTTC; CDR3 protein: CASSLWRSAYNEQFF
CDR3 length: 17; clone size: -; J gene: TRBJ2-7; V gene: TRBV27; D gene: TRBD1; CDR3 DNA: TGTGCCAGCAGTTTCGCCCTCCCCAAACAGGGGCCGAACGAGCAGTACTTC; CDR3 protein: CASSFALPKQGPNEQYF
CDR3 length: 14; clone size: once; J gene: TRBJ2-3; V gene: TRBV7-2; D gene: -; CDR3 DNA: TGTGCCAGCAGCTGGGGCAGGGTTGGAGATACGCAGTATTTT; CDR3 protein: CASSWGRVGDTQYF
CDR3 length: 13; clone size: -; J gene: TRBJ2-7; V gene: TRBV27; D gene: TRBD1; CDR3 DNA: TGTGCCAGCAGTCCGGGACAGGGGTTCGAGCAGTACTTC; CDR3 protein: CASSPGQGFEQYF
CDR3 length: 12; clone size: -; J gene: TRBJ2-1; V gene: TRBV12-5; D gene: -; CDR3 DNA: TGTGCTAGTGGTTTGGAGGACGGGATTGAGTTCTTC; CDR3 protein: CASGLEDGIEFF
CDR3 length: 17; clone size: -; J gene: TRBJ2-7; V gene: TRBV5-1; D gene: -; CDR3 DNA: TGCGCCAGCAGCTTTTCCCAGAGGATGGACTTAACCTACGAGCAGTACTTC; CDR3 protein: CASSFSQRMDLTYEQYF
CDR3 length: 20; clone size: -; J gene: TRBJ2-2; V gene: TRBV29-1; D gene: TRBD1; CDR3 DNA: TGCAGCGTTGAAGGAGCCATCCTGACCGGGACAGGGGGCTACACCGGGGAGCTGTTTTTT; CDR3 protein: CSVEGAILTGTGGYTGELFF
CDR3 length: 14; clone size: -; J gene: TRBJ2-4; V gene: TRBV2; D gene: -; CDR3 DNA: TGTGCCAGCAGGAGTCGCCTAGCCAAAAACATTCAGTACTTC; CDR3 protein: CASRSRLAKNIQYF
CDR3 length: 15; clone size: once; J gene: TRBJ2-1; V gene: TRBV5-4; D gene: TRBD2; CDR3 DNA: TGTGCCAGCAGTTCTAGCGGGAGAACACACAATGAGCAGTTCTTC; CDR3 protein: CASSSSGRTHNEQFF
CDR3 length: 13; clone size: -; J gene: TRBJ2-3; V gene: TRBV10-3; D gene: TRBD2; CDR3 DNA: TGTGCCATCACTAGCGGAGGCACAGATACGCAGTATTTT; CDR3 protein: CAITSGGTDTQYF
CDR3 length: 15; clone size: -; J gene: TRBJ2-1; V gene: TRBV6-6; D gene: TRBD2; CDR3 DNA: TGTGCCAGCAGTTACGGGACTAGCCTGTGGGATGAGCAGTTCTTC; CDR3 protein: CASSYGTSLWDEQFF
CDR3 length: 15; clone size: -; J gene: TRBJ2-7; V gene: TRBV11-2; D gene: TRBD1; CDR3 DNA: TGTGCCAGCAGCTTAGAGCAGGGGGCCTACCACGAGCAGTACTTC; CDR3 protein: CASSLEQGAYHEQYF
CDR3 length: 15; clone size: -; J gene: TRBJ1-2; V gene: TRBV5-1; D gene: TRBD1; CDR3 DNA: TGCGCCAGCAGCTTGGAGGTAGGGGGCACCTATGGCTACACCTTC; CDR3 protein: CASSLEVGGTYGYTF
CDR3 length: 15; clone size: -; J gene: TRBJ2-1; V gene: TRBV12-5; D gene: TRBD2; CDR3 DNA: TGTGCTAGTGGCCAGGGACTAGCGGCGACGGGGGAGCAGTTCTTC; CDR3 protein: CASGQGLAATGEQFF
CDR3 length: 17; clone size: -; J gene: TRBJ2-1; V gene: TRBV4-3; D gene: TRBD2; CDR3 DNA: TGCGCCAGCAGCCAAGATCCCCCTAGCGGATCCTACAATGAGCAGTTCTTC; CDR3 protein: CASSQDPPSGSYNEQFF
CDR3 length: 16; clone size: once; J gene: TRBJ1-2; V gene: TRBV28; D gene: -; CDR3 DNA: TGTGCCAGCAGTTTTGGGGACGGGGGGCAAGGCTATGGCTACACCTTC; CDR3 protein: CASSFGDGGQGYGYTF
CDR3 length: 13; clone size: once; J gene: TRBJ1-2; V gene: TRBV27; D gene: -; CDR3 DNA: TGTGCCAGCAGTTTGGACAGACTCTATGGCTACACCTTC; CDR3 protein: CASSLDRLYGYTF